What follows are 25 T cell receptor beta chains derived from one specimen sequenced in a study of T cells in Graves' hyperthyroidism and ophthalmopathy. Authors of the study amplified TCR beta CDR3 regions from RNA transcripts. RT-PCR in the first round (using the HTBI primer set) targeted the TCR CDR3. TCRdb re-called the multiplex PCR reads through MiXCR, storing one row per CDR3 protein. The sample has around 620,000 distinct CDR3 sequences; approximately 15% are singletons. The sequencing sample was made of blood. The receptors were sampled from a woman younger than 35 with Graves' ophthalmopathy.

The genes are TRBV6-1 and TRBJ2-1; D perhaps matches TRBD1 (8 bases). CDR3 length: 17 residues. The germline V gene encodes CDR1 MNHNS and CDR2 SASEGT. V gave up 4 bases and J gave up 8 bases, with 24 bases separating them. CDR3 residues: CASSGGLALQGGDEQFF. CDR3 DNA sequence: TGTGCCAGCAGTGGTGGGCTAGCCCTACAGGGGGGGGATGAGCAGTTCTTC.

Note on this clonotype: This may arise from a read error, as a much more abundant clone is one base away. The chain links TRBV27 to TRBJ2-7; TRBD1 agrees at 7 bases. The CDR3 loop spans 14 amino acids. CDR1 is MNHEY, CDR2 SMNVEV, per germline (reference sequence). The CDR3 here is CASADRMVSYGQYF. CDR3 DNA sequence: TGTGCCAGCGCGGACAGGATGGTTTCCTACGGGCAGTACTTC.

The table lists this clonotype with many counts. V is TRBV20-1 and J is TRBJ2-3; TRBD2 agrees at 13 bases. Germline V gene data show CDR1 as DFQATT and CDR2 as SNEGSKA (reference sequence). The CDR3 is 17 residues long. DNA of the CDR3: TGCAGCGCGAGCCCCGGGACTAGCGGGACCTCGGCAGATACGCAGTATTTT. It is translated as CSASPGTSGTSADTQYF.

V gene TRBV30 combines with J gene TRBJ2-7, with a weak D call TRBD2 (6 bases). This CDR3 is built from 14 residues. The germline gives CDR1 GTSNPN, CDR2 SVGIG (reference sequence). Trimming pared 2 bases from V and 5 bases from J, leaving 16 bases between. CDR3: CAWSSQEGRHEQYF. The CDR3 nucleotides are TGTGCCTGGAGTTCTCAGGAGGGACGGCACGAGCAGTACTTC.

The chain couples TRBV4-1 to TRBJ2-1, with D tentatively TRBD2 (5 bases). Deletions cut 4 bases from V and 0 bases from J, with 19 bases between. Germline CDR1 reads MGHRA; CDR2 reads YSYEKL. The CDR3 is 18 amino acids. As DNA, the CDR3 is TGCGCCAGCAGCCGAGGGTTAGCCGTGAATAGCTCCTACAATGAGCAGTTCTTC. Residues: CASSRGLAVNSSYNEQFF.

This clonotype was observed many times. The V call is TRBV28, the J call TRBJ2-3, with 7 bases aligning to TRBD2. CDR1 and CDR2 from the germline V gene are MDHEN and SYDVKM. The CDR3 sequence is 16 residues long. The V and J ends lost 4 bases and 2 bases, in that order; junction bases with no gene match: 9. CDR3 region: CASSYYTSAPTDTQYF. CDR3 bases: TGTGCCAGCAGTTACTATACTAGCGCACCCACAGATACGCAGTATTTT.

The table lists this clonotype with many counts. The V call is TRBV7-9, the J call TRBJ1-1, with no clear D. Germline V lookup: CDR1 SEHNR, CDR2 FQNEAQ (reference sequence). The CDR3 covers 15 residues. Trimming cost V 3 bases and J 1 base, with 12 bases left between them. CDR3 amino acids: CASSLWPLGNTEAFF. The CDR3 DNA reads as TGTGCCAGCAGCTTGTGGCCCTTGGGGAACACTGAAGCTTTCTTT.

This clonotype was seen a few times. This rearrangement joins TRBV28 to TRBJ1-5, with D uncertain. Between the trimmed V and J ends, which lost 8 bases and 7 bases, there was a span of 18 bases. Per the germline V gene, CDR1 is MDHEN and CDR2 is SYDVKM. There are 14 residues in the CDR3. CDR3 residues: CASGRTALGQPQHF. CDR3 sequence (DNA): TGTGCCAGCGGGCGGACCGCGTTGGGACAGCCCCAGCATTTT.

This clonotype appeared many times. The V gene is TRBV27, the J gene TRBJ2-1, with 8 bases fitting TRBD1. The V gene's germline CDR1 is MNHEY and CDR2 SMNVEV (reference sequence). There are 13 residues in the CDR3. After removal of 3 bases from V and 9 bases from J, the junction contained 4 bases not matched to a gene. The CDR3 region has the DNA TGTGCCAGCAGTTTTTCAGGGGGCGGTGAGCAGTTCTTC. Protein product: CASSFSGGGEQFF.

This clonotype has more than one count but fewer than ten. The chain couples TRBV28 to TRBJ1-1; no definite D call. Germline assignment: CDR1 MDHEN and CDR2 SYDVKM. Trimming took off 3 bases at V and 0 bases at J, with 14 bases between the two ends. The CDR3 covers 16 residues. CDR3 DNA sequence: TGTGCCAGCAGTTTTAACCTTGGACTTTTGAACACTGAAGCTTTCTTT. Its translation: CASSFNLGLLNTEAFF.

This clonotype was recorded many times. This chain uses TRBV11-2 with TRBJ2-2; D call uncertain. The CDR3 is 14 amino acids. Trimming cost V 6 bases and J 4 bases, with 12 bases left between them. The germline CDR1 and CDR2 sequences are SGHAT and FQNNGV. CDR3 sequence: CASSLWAPTGELFF. The DNA for the CDR3 is TGTGCCAGCAGTCTCTGGGCACCCACCGGGGAGCTGTTTTTT.

This rearrangement joins TRBV6-2 or TRBV6-3 to TRBJ1-4; D may be TRBD1 (5 bases). Per germline, CDR1 MNHEY and CDR2 SVGEGT. With 5 bases removed from V and 4 bases from J, the gap between germline ends came to 20 bases. The CDR3 sequence is 17 residues long. CDR3 DNA: TGTGCCAGCAGTAACACAGGTCCGGGGCGCGGTAATGAAAAACTGTTTTTT. This encodes CASSNTGPGRGNEKLFF.

This clonotype has only one observation. This clone may be a read error of a much larger clone one base away. The chain combines TRBV7-9 with TRBJ2-7; 12 bases line up with TRBD2. The CDR3 sequence is 16 residues long. Germline assignment: CDR1 SEHNR and CDR2 FQNEAQ (reference sequence). V dropped 5 bases and J dropped 4; count of bases not matched to a gene: 9. The CDR3 loop is CASSDPTSGGEYEQYF. CDR3 nucleotides: TGTGCCAGCAGCGATCCGACTAGCGGGGGTGAATACGAGCAGTACTTC.

This clonotype was seen ten or more times. The chain recombines TRBV2 with TRBJ2-7; D possibly uses TRBD1 or TRBD2 (5 bases each). CDR3 length: 13 residues. Germline V lookup: CDR1 SNHLY, CDR2 FYNNEI. V gave up 9 bases and J gave up 6 bases, with 18 bases separating them. CDR3 sequence: CARRDLGKGEQYF. In nucleotides, the CDR3 is TGTGCCAGAAGGGACCTAGGAAAAGGCGAGCAGTACTTC.

The chain recombines TRBV20-1 with TRBJ1-4; 7 nucleotides align to TRBD1. V trimming: 0 bases; J trimming: 3 bases; junction bases outside the gene matches: 7. Germline V gene lookup returns CDR1 DFQATT and CDR2 SNEGSKA (reference sequence). CDR3 length equals 16 residues. The chain's CDR3 is CSARDSRDSANEKLFF. CDR3 sequence (DNA): TGCAGTGCTAGAGACTCTCGGGACAGTGCTAATGAAAAACTGTTTTTT.

This clonotype has at least ten counts. An end of the junction does not agree with germline; a read error may underlie this. The chain joins TRBV7-7 to TRBJ2-1; D is perhaps TRBD2 (6 bases). The CDR3 contains 16 residues. Germline V gene lookup returns CDR1 SSHAT and CDR2 FNYEAQ (reference sequence). The CDR3 coding sequence is TGTGCTAGCAGCTTAGTGGCGGGGAGCTCCTACAATGAGCAGTTCTTC. It yields the protein CASSLVAGSSYNEQFF. Variable domain in full (rest from reference TRBV7-7 and TRBJ2-1): GAGVSQSPRYKVTKRGQDVTLRCDPISSHATLYWYQQALGQGPEFLTYFNYEAQPDKSGLPSDRFSAERPEGSISTLTIQRTEQRDSAMYRCASSLVAGSSYNEQFFGPGTRLTVL.

This clonotype was found many times. The chain combines TRBV20-1 with TRBJ1-1; 10 bases fit TRBD1. V lost 6 bases to trimming and J lost 5 bases; unmatched junction nucleotides: 6. The germline gives CDR1 DFQATT, CDR2 SNEGSKA (reference sequence). This CDR3 has 13 amino acids. In DNA form, the CDR3 reads TGCAGTGCCTACGGACAGGGGGGGACTGAAGCTTTCTTT. Protein sequence: CSAYGQGGTEAFF.

This clonotype was detected many times. This rearrangement joins TRBV20-1 to TRBJ1-1, with unresolved D. Trimming left V 0 bases short and J 3 bases short, with 8 bases between. Germline CDR1 reads DFQATT; CDR2 reads SNEGSKA (reference sequence). The CDR3 has 13 amino acids. In DNA form, the CDR3 reads TGCAGTGCTAGAGATCGGGGATACACTGAAGCTTTCTTT. Amino acids: CSARDRGYTEAFF.

The rearrangement links TRBV2 to TRBJ1-1, with D maybe TRBD1 (5 bases). Trimming stripped 6 bases from V and 4 bases from J, with 15 bases between. This CDR3 comprises 14 residues. The V gene's germline CDR1 is SNHLY and CDR2 FYNNEI. In nucleotides, the CDR3 is TGTGCCAGCAGCGGGGGGATATCGGGCACTGAAGCTTTCTTT. It specifies CASSGGISGTEAFF.

This clonotype was counted ten times or more. This chain joins TRBV15 and TRBJ1-1, with 12 positions matching TRBD1. This CDR3 is 15 amino acids long. Germline-derived CDR1 and CDR2 are LNHNV and YYDKDF (reference sequence). V trimming: 9 bases; J trimming: 4 bases; junction bases outside the gene matches: 9. This CDR3 reads CATSGDRGHGTEAFF. The CDR3 bases are TGTGCCACATCAGGGGACAGGGGGCATGGCACTGAAGCTTTCTTT.

This clonotype was counted a few times. The chain links TRBV5-1 to TRBJ1-4; D is undetermined. CDR1 is SGHRS and CDR2 is YFSETQ in the germline V gene. The length of the CDR3 is 15 residues. V was clipped by 3 bases and J by 0 bases, with 9 bases between them. The CDR3 nucleotides read TGCGCCAGCAGCTCCCGACACTCAACTAATGAAAAACTGTTTTTT. The encoded protein is CASSSRHSTNEKLFF.

This clonotype was detected ten times or more. This chain uses TRBV28 with TRBJ2-5; D is possibly TRBD1 (6 bases). CDR3 size: 16 residues. Germline V gives CDR1 MDHEN, CDR2 SYDVKM. V lost 4 bases, J lost 3 bases, and 18 bases lay in between. CDR3: CASSSTGPPNKETQYF. CDR3 DNA sequence: TGTGCCAGCAGTTCTACAGGGCCCCCCAATAAAGAGACCCAGTACTTC.

The chain uses TRBV10-3 and TRBJ2-3, with 14 positions matching TRBD2. The V segment lost 6 bases and the J segment 0 bases; nucleotides outside the gene matches: 11. The CDR3 extends over 19 amino acids. CDR1 is ENHRY, CDR2 SYGVKD, per germline. The CDR3 DNA sequence: TGTGCCATCAGCCAGGGACTAGCGGGAGAGGGAGCTAGCACAGATACGCAGTATTTT. Amino acid sequence: CAISQGLAGEGASTDTQYF.

This clonotype was seen only a few times. The chain uses TRBV29-1 and TRBJ2-1; D is unresolved. With 6 bases removed from V and 7 bases from J, the gap between germline ends came to 7 bases. From germline, CDR1 is SQVTM and CDR2 ANQGSEA. CDR3 size: 10 residues. The CDR3 protein is CSVVENEQFF. CDR3 nucleotides: TGCAGCGTAGTAGAGAATGAGCAGTTCTTC.

The chain recombines TRBV9 with TRBJ2-3; TRBD2 matches at 7 bases. V lost 0 bases to trimming and J lost 6 bases; unmatched junction nucleotides: 7. This CDR3 contains 15 residues. The germline CDR1 and CDR2 sequences are SGDLS and YYNGEE. Here the CDR3 DNA reads TGTGCCAGCAGCGTAGACGGGACTACTCCGGATACGCAGTATTTT. Translation gives CASSVDGTTPDTQYF.